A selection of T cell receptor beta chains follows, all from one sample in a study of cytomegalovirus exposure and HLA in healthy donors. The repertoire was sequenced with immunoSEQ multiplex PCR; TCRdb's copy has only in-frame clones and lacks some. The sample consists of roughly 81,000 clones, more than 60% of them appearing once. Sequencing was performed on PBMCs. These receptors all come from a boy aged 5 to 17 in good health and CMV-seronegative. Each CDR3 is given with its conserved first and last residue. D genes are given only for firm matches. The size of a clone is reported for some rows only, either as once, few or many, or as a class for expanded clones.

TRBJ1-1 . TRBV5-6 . TGTGCCAGCAGCCCGGCGGGGGGGGTAGGATACACTGAAGCTTTCTTT CASSPAGGVGYTEAFF
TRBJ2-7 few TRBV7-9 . TGTGCCAGCAGCGAAGGGACACCGCCCTACGAGCAGTACTTC CASSEGTPPYEQYF
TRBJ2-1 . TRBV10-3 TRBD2 TGTGCCATCAGGGTTGCGGGAGGGCCGGTCAATGAGCAGTTCTTC CAIRVAGGPVNEQFF
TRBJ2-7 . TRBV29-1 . TGCAGCGTTGAAGACCCGGTCCTGGAGCAGTACTTC CSVEDPVLEQYF
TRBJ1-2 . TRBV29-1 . TGCAGCGTTGTAGGGGCAGGCGCTGACTACACCTTC CSVVGAGADYTF
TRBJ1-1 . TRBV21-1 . TGTGCCAGCAGCAAAACTACCAGAAGACAGGGCCATTTGAACACTGAAGCTTTCTTT CASSKTTRRQGHLNTEAFF
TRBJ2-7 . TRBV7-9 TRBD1 TGTGCCAGCAGCCCGCAGGGGGCCCCCTACGAGCAGTACTTC CASSPQGAPYEQYF
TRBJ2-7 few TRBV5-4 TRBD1 TGTGCCAGCAGCTTGTCCGGGACAGCGAGCTCCTACGGGCAGTACTTC CASSLSGTASSYGQYF
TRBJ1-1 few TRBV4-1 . TGCGCCAGCAGCCTTACGACAGGAATGAACACTGAAGCTTTCTTT CASSLTTGMNTEAFF
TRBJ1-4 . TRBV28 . TGTGCCAGCAGTTTATTAGAGGAAAAACTGTTTTTT CASSLLEEKLFF
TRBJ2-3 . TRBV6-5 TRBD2 TGTGCCACCCGAAGGGGAGGGACAGATACGCAGTATTTT CATRRGGTDTQYF
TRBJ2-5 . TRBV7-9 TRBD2 TGTGCCAGCAGCCCTGGGACTAGCAGAGAGACCCAGTACTTC CASSPGTSRETQYF
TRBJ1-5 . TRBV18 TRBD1 TGTGCCAGCTCACCTCGACAGGGCTCTCAGCCCCAGCATTTT CASSPRQGSQPQHF
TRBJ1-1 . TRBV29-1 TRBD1 TGCAGCGTTCCGACAGGGGAGAACACTGAAGCTTTCTTT CSVPTGENTEAFF
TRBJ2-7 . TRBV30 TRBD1 TGTGCCTGGAGTGAGGGCAGGGGGCAGTACGAGCAGTACTTC CAWSEGRGQYEQYF
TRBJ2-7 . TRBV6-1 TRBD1 TGTGCCAGCAGTGTCGGGACAGGCACCTACGAGCAGTACTTC CASSVGTGTYEQYF
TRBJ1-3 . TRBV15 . TGTGCCACCAGCAGAGACAGGTTTGTGGACACCATATATTTT CATSRDRFVDTIYF
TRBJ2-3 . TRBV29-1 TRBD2 TGCAGCGTTGTAAGGCGAGCTAGCGGGAGGGTGGGTACAGATACGCAGTATTTT CSVVRRASGRVGTDTQYF
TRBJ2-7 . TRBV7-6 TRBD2 TGTGCCAGCAGCTTAGAAGGTCTAGCGGTCTACGAGCAGTACTTC CASSLEGLAVYEQYF
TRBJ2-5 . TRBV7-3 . TGTGCCAGCAGCTTCTCCCCTCGGGGGACCCAGTACTTC CASSFSPRGTQYF
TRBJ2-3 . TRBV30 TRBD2 TGTGCCTGGAGTCGGGGGGGGCTAGCGGATGTAACAGATACGCAGTATTTT CAWSRGGLADVTDTQYF
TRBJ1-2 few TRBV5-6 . TGTGCCAGCAGCTTTCTCCAATTCCACGGTGGCTACACCTTC CASSFLQFHGGYTF
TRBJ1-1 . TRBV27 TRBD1 TGTGCCAGCAGCCATACAGGGGGCGAGTCTGAAGCTTTCTTT CASSHTGGESEAFF